The source of this TCR beta chain is a study of blood T cell repertoires in COVID-19 (TCRdb year 2020). As for the study more broadly: Collaborator samples came from the United States, Italy and Spain and covered acute and convalescent phases of COVID-19. The prospective study material was composed of cDNA or gDNA derived from T cells, B-cell-depleted T cells, or PBMCs. Deeply sampled blood TCRbeta repertoires from subjects exposed to, actively infected with, or recovered from COVID-19 were included in the dataset. The repertoires were released in a freely available public database intended as a resource for research on the immune response to SARS-CoV-2. The samples were drawn from the first 160 participants of the ongoing ImmuneRACE study and from 1,200 or so subjects provided by 6 global collaborators. A de-identified subject ID, COVID-19 status, age in years and sex were almost always included in the sample metadata. HLA class I and class II types, where available, came from metadata supplied by the sample provider rather than from assay-based typing. Here is what the overall study found, with its caveats: Clinical and demographic metadata were provided uncurated, with the amount varying by source and participant.

Cut back by 5 bases and 4 bases, the V and J ends lie 9 bases apart. CDR1 and CDR2 are drawn from the germline V gene: MNHEY, SVGAGI. CDR3 length: 13 amino acids, cysteine to phenylalanine. The DNA shown is the 39-base CDR3, in frame from base 1. In this sample, this clone turned up once. This clone's antigen is unknown. Base qualities are not recorded, but no much larger clone differs from it by a single base. Enrolling through a virtual design, the prospective study's participants ranged in age from roughly 18 to 95 years and lived across 24 United States geographic areas. In the prospective study, participants were assigned to cohorts based on the clinical history participants reported in a screening survey and a study questionnaire. Exposed participants had been in contact, within 2 weeks of entering the study, with a person who had a PCR-confirmed or clinician-diagnosed case of COVID-19. In the prospective study, whole blood, serum and a nasopharyngeal or oropharyngeal swab were collected from each participant by mobile phlebotomists. Additional blood draws and questionnaires over an approximately two-month period could optionally be provided by prospective study participants. Blood samples from the prospective study were shipped frozen or at room temperature prior to DNA extraction.

TCRbeta CDR3 regions were amplified from genomic DNA by means of the immunoSEQ Assay, a bias-controlled multiplex PCR. From the authors' description of their analysis: Nucleated cell counts per sample were estimated from amplification of reference gene primers within the assay. To quantify the absolute abundance of each unique TCRbeta CDR3 rearrangement, sequence reads were collapsed and filtered. For each sample, productive Simpson clonality was calculated by taking the square root of Simpson's diversity index across productive rearrangements. Not all clones reach the TCRdb copy of this immuneACCESS table, which keeps in-frame sequences only. Checked studies attribute under half of the gap to unresolved V genes and leave the rest unexplained. The DNA was the basis for D and trimming; V, J and clone size are from that table. The sample data list 250,000 to 400,000 clones, and 85% of these were observed just once. 1.9% of the sample is taken by the ten largest.

The V gene is TRBV6-5 and the J gene is TRBJ1-3; the D gene is perhaps TRBD1, from 6 matching bases. The specimen sequenced was PBMCs or T cells enriched from blood (not recorded which). The receptor was isolated from a woman in her twenties or thirties who had been exposed to COVID-19. Read as DNA, the sequence is TGTGCCAGCAGTACAGGGCGGGGAAACACCATATATTTT. It encodes CASSTGRGNTIYF.